This TCR beta chain was identified during a study of blood T cells in healthy people across ages. Study results and caveats: Changes seen in expanded clonotypes were possibly confounded by donor CMV status left unknown. Per million T cells, the diversity of TCR beta decreased roughly linearly as age advanced.

This clonotype was picked up a small number of times. Its target is unknown. Every donor provided around 9.5 milliliters of peripheral blood. Extractions gave at least 5 micrograms of total RNA per sample. This CDR3 is built from 15 residues. The V and J ends lost 6 bases and 5 bases, in that order; junction bases with no gene match: 9. Combining a sample-barcoded 5' primer with a J-beta primer mix, a second PCR ran for roughly 7 to 12 cycles. TCRdb independently ran MiXCR on the 5' RACE reads; one entry per CDR3 protein. This sample yields about 1,800,000 distinct CDR3 sequences, of which roughly 28% are seen a single time; 6.5% to 8.5% belongs to the top ten.

The J gene is TRBJ1-5, the V gene TRBV12-3 or TRBV12-4, with 8 nucleotides matching TRBD1. The TCR comes from a woman in her thirties in good health. The sample taken for sequencing was blood. The CDR3 spells CASSLTGARYQPQHF. DNA for the CDR3: TGTGCCAGCAGCTTGACAGGGGCACGATATCAGCCCCAGCATTTT.